Here is one T cell receptor (beta chain) with its context. Its antigen is still unknown. This sample is part of a study of T cell responses to AZD1222 COVID-19 vaccine. Study in general: Second-dose groups at about 4 or about 12 weeks were pooled.

The CDR3 has 15 amino acids. V lost 5 bases and J 0 bases, leaving 10 bases between the germline ends. Germline CDR1 reads MDHEN; CDR2 reads SYDVKM. The repertoire was sequenced with immunoSEQ multiplex PCR; TCRdb's copy has only in-frame clones and lacks some. Of about 120,000 clones listed, about 85% were seen once; the top ten hold 2.4%. General study results and limits: Across the whole spike, CD4 TCRs peaked at regions 160-218 and 743-854. A mostly white British donor set with more females was recruited, and clonal diversity was possibly underestimated. The number of AZD1222 recipients seropositive at baseline was only five or six.

The rearrangement uses TRBV28 and TRBJ1-4; no definite D call. The clonotype comes from an adult in good health. Sample: peripheral blood, taken on day 0 of AZD1222 vaccination. CDR3 sequence: CASSRPGATNEKLFF. CDR3 sequence (DNA): TGTGCCAGCAGTCGACCAGGTGCAACTAATGAAAAACTGTTTTTT.